This TCR beta chain is drawn from a study of blood T cells in healthy people across ages. A sample-barcoded 5' primer and a J-beta primer mix were used in a second PCR of about 6 to 12 cycles. Each CDR3 protein is one row after TCRdb ran MiXCR on the 5' RACE reads. This sample has some 760,000 distinct CDR3 sequences; just under 25% occur once, and the top ten carry 9.4%. There are many counts of this clonotype. This CDR3 contains 14 residues. Germline V lookup: CDR1 SQVTM, CDR2 ANQGSEA. V shed 4 bases and J shed 0 bases, with 9 bases lying between them. Separately, the same data were catalogued under a study of T cells of mothers and their children. As that study records: Roughly 6 children and their three healthy Caucasian mothers were the donors. Each mother gave over 9 million TCR beta CDR3 reads; each child, about 3 million.

V and J are TRBV29-1 and TRBJ1-4, with a tentative D call TRBD1 (5 bases). Sequences were obtained from blood. This sequence was found in a boy aged 5-17 years in good health. The CDR3 sequence is CSVGDSATNEKLFF. The DNA for the CDR3 is TGCAGCGTTGGAGACAGTGCAACTAATGAAAAACTGTTTTTT. Using reference TRBV29-1 and TRBJ1-4 for the parts outside the CDR3, the full variable domain is SAVISQKPSRDICQRGTSLTIQCQVDSQVTMMFWYRQQPGQSLTLIATANQGSEATYESGFVIDKFPISRPNLTFSTLTVSNMSPEDSSIYLCSVGDSATNEKLFFGSGTQLSVL.